A selection of T cell receptor beta chains follows, all from one sample in a study of T cells during gluten challenge in celiac disease. TCRdb fed the single-cell sequencing reads into MiXCR, producing one record per CDR3 protein. The data show about 620 distinct CDR3 sequences, about half seen once. The source material was gluten-specific CD4+ T cells sorted from blood using tetramers, sampled at baseline or on day 6, 14 or 28 of gluten challenge (not recorded which). The receptors shown here come from a female donor with celiac disease. CDR3s include the opening cysteine and the closing phenylalanine or tryptophan. D genes are given only for firm matches. Only some rows state a clone size, as once, few, many or a class for expanded clones.

TRBV7-2	-	TRBJ2-3	TRBD2	TGTGCCAGCAGCATTCGAGCGGGGGGGTCAGATACGCAGTATTTT	CASSIRAGGSDTQYF
TRBV5-6	-	TRBJ2-7	TRBD1	TGTGCCAGCACCCTTTCAGGGGGAGACAGGTACGAGCAGTACTTC	CASTLSGGDRYEQYF
TRBV10-2	-	TRBJ2-1	-	TGCGCCAGCAGTGAGTTAACGCTTCTCTTCTTC	CASSELTLLFF
TRBV27	few	TRBJ2-4	TRBD2	TGTGCCAGCAGTGCCTCTGGCGGGAGCAACATTCAGTACTTC	CASSASGGSNIQYF
TRBV19	-	TRBJ2-5	-	TGTGCCAGTAGTATGTCTAACCAAGAGACCCAGTACTTC	CASSMSNQETQYF
TRBV5-1	large	TRBJ1-1	-	TGCGCCAGCAGCATAGGGGCCCGAGATACTGAAGCTTTCTTT	CASSIGARDTEAFF
TRBV5-1	-	TRBJ1-1	-	TGCGCCAGCAGCCCCCGCGAGGGTATGAACACTGAAGCTTTCTTT	CASSPREGMNTEAFF
TRBV20-1	large	TRBJ1-1	-	TGCAGTGCTAGTTCACAGGTGAACACTGAAGCTTTCTTT	CSASSQVNTEAFF
TRBV9	few	TRBJ2-4	-	TGTGCCAGCAGCGTAGGAGCCGGGGACATTCAGTACTTC	CASSVGAGDIQYF
TRBV28	-	TRBJ2-3	TRBD2	TGTGCCAGTGGACTAGCGGGAGCAGGGGTAGATACGCAGTATTTT	CASGLAGAGVDTQYF
TRBV7-9	-	TRBJ2-5	TRBD2	TGTGCCAGCAGCGAGCCTAGCGGGAGGGACAAGACCCAGTACTTC	CASSEPSGRDKTQYF
TRBV5-1	large	TRBJ1-1	-	TGCGCCAGCAGCTTCGTCGCCTGGGACACTGAAGCTTTCTTT	CASSFVAWDTEAFF
TRBV7-9	-	TRBJ2-7	TRBD2	TGTGCCAGCAGCCCTCCGGGACTAGCGGACGAGCAGTACTTC	CASSPPGLADEQYF
TRBV19	hyperexpanded	TRBJ2-7	-	TGTGCCAGTAGTATCGGTCGGGGGGCCGAGCAGTACTTC	CASSIGRGAEQYF
TRBV27	few	TRBJ2-3	-	TGTGCCAGCTGGCCGACAGGAACTTATACGCAGTATTTT	CASWPTGTYTQYF
TRBV7-8	-	TRBJ1-5	-	TGTGCCAGCAGCCAAAGGGGCTTTAGGGACAATCAGCCCCAGCATTTT	CASSQRGFRDNQPQHF
TRBV20-1	-	TRBJ2-1	-	TGCAGTGCTCGGACTGACTACAATGAGCAGTTCTTC	CSARTDYNEQFF
TRBV20-1	-	TRBJ2-7	-	TGCAGTGCTAGAGATCCGTCCCACGGGGCCTACGAGCAGTACTTC	CSARDPSHGAYEQYF
TRBV27	-	TRBJ1-4	-	TGTGCCAGCAGTCCTCGCCCTTTCCTAGATGAAAAACTGTTTTTT	CASSPRPFLDEKLFF
TRBV7-2	few	TRBJ2-3	-	TGTGCCAGCAGCTTTGGCGGTCCTAGCACAGATACGCAGTATTTT	CASSFGGPSTDTQYF
TRBV4-2	-	TRBJ2-4	TRBD1	TGTGCCAGCAGCCAAGGAGCGGGACAGGGAGTGGCCAAAAACATTCAGTACTTC	CASSQGAGQGVAKNIQYF
TRBV27	few	TRBJ2-7	-	TGTGCCAGCATGGTGCTCAGCTCCTACGAGCAGTACTTC	CASMVLSSYEQYF
TRBV4-1	-	TRBJ2-1	TRBD2	TGCGCCAGCAGCCGTCTTACGACTAGCGGGAGTGGGAATGAGCAGTTCTTC	CASSRLTTSGSGNEQFF
TRBV5-1	few	TRBJ1-6	-	TGCGCCAGCAGCCCCTCGCGGGGGAATTCACCCCTCCACTTT	CASSPSRGNSPLHF
TRBV2	few	TRBJ1-5	-	TGTGCCAGCAGGGAAAGCAATCAGCCCCAGCATTTT	CASRESNQPQHF
TRBV11-2	-	TRBJ2-5	-	TGTGCCAGCAGCTTCCCCCCCGGGGCTCCGCCAGAGACCCAGTACTTC	CASSFPPGAPPETQYF
TRBV20-1	-	TRBJ1-1	-	TGCAGTGCTACCGAAACAGTTAGGACTGAAGCTTTCTTT	CSATETVRTEAFF
TRBV5-1	few	TRBJ2-2	-	TGCGCCAGCAGCTTGGAGGGGACGAACACCGGGGAGCTGTTTTTT	CASSLEGTNTGELFF
TRBV27	-	TRBJ1-1	-	TGTGCCAGCAGTTTACGGTTGTGGGAAGATGAAGCTTTCTTT	CASSLRLWEDEAFF
TRBV7-9	few	TRBJ1-6	-	TGTGCCAGCAGCCTGCCCATAAGGGAGTCACCCCTCCACTTT	CASSLPIRESPLHF
TRBV29-1	large	TRBJ2-3	TRBD1	TGCAGCGGTACAGGGGATTGGACAGATACGCAGTATTTT	CSGTGDWTDTQYF
TRBV6-1	few	TRBJ1-2	-	TGTGCCAGCAGTTGGGACCGCTACTATGGCTACACCTTC	CASSWDRYYGYTF
TRBV27	-	TRBJ2-7	TRBD2	TGTGCCAGCAGTTTAACCCTAGCGGAAGTCCCCTACGAGCAGTACTTC	CASSLTLAEVPYEQYF
TRBV6-2/TRBV6-3	-	TRBJ1-1	-	TGTGCCAGCAGTTACCAGGGTTACACTGAAGCTTTCTTT	CASSYQGYTEAFF
TRBV7-2	-	TRBJ1-4	-	TGTGCCAGCAGCTTAAACGGCCCAACTAATAAAAAACTGTTTTTT	CASSLNGPTNKKLFF
TRBV20-1	-	TRBJ2-1	-	TGCAGTGCTGCCGGGGACAATGAGCAGTTCTTC	CSAAGDNEQFF
TRBV27	few	TRBJ1-2	TRBD1	TGTGCCAGCAAGGACAGGGGCTATGGCTACACCTTC	CASKDRGYGYTF
TRBV27	-	TRBJ2-1	-	TGTGCCAGCGCGTTTCTAGCGTCCTACAATGAGCAGTTCTTC	CASAFLASYNEQFF
TRBV19	few	TRBJ2-7	TRBD1	TGTGCCAGTAGTATAGATCCCCGGACAGGTCGAGGCGAGCAGTACTTC	CASSIDPRTGRGEQYF
TRBV15	once	TRBJ2-6	TRBD2	TGTGCCACCAGCAGGGGAAGACTAGCGGGAGTAGGAGGGGTCAACGTCCTGACTTTC	CATSRGRLAGVGGVNVLTF
TRBV7-8	-	TRBJ1-4	-	TGTGCCAGCAGCCGGACCCTCCGGGGTGAAAAACTGTTTTTT	CASSRTLRGEKLFF
TRBV25-1	-	TRBJ2-5	TRBD1	TGTGCCAGCAGTGGACGGACAGGGGGCGCGGGAGAGACCCAGTACTTC	CASSGRTGGAGETQYF
TRBV20-1	few	TRBJ2-3	TRBD2	TGCAGTGCTGTACCACTAGCGGGGGACACAGATACGCAGTATTTT	CSAVPLAGDTDTQYF
TRBV7-2	-	TRBJ1-2	-	TGTGCCAGCAGCTACCCTTTGTGGCAGGGAGCGAAGAGCTACACCTTC	CASSYPLWQGAKSYTF
TRBV5-1	-	TRBJ1-1	-	TGCGCCAGCAGCTTGGCCGGCAGTTTGAACACTGAAGCTTTCTTT	CASSLAGSLNTEAFF
TRBV29-1	large	TRBJ2-1	TRBD2	TGCAGCGTTGAAGTCTTAGCGGGGGTAATGATGGGCAATGAGCAGTTCTTC	CSVEVLAGVMMGNEQFF
TRBV7-8	few	TRBJ2-7	-	TGTGCCAGCAGCTTACAGGGGGGGCGGTACGAGCAGTACTTC	CASSLQGGRYEQYF
TRBV6-2/TRBV6-3	few	TRBJ1-5	-	TGTGCCAGCAGAGGAACCGGGGCCGGAAATCAGCCCCAGCATTTT	CASRGTGAGNQPQHF
TRBV30	few	TRBJ2-5	-	TGTGCCTGGGCCCCCCCCCGGACACCCCGGGGGACCCAGTACTTC	CAWAPPRTPRGTQYF
TRBV29-1	few	TRBJ1-2	TRBD1	TGCAGCGCTACTCAGGACAGGGGGCGCGATGGCTACACCTTC	CSATQDRGRDGYTF
TRBV7-8	few	TRBJ1-2	-	TGTGCCAGCAGGAGACTCGCGCGGCATAACTATGGCTACACCTTC	CASRRLARHNYGYTF
TRBV29-1	hyperexpanded	TRBJ1-6	TRBD1	TGCAGCGTTGCGACAGGGGATTCACCCCTCCACTTT	CSVATGDSPLHF